A single sample gave rise to the 10 T cell receptor beta chains below, sequenced in a study of post-analysis software for immune sequencing data. Study findings and constraints: Among five TRBV segments more frequent in patients than controls were TRBV5-6, TRBV5-1 and TRBV20-1.

Prepared TCR beta cDNA libraries contained unique molecular identifiers. One entry per CDR3 protein, called by TCRdb with MiXCR from the PCR reads. This repertoire shows about 820,000 distinct CDR3 sequences, under 70% found once; its top ten account for over 4%. Their specific antigens are unknown. Specimen: blood. Every receptor here comes from a girl aged 5 to 17 with multiple sclerosis.

The rearrangement uses TRBV5-1 and TRBJ2-3; 8 nucleotides match TRBD2. The CDR3 is made up of 14 amino acids. Germline V gene data show CDR1 as SGHRS and CDR2 as YFSETQ. The V and J ends lost 0 bases and 4 bases, in that order; junction bases with no gene match: 1. In DNA, the CDR3 is TGCGCCAGCAGCTTGGGAGCGGGAGCAGATACGCAGTATTTT. Its protein is CASSLGAGADTQYF.

In this sample, this clonotype turned up a few times. The rearrangement uses TRBV29-1 and TRBJ2-7; D is unclear. V lost 4 bases, J lost 3 bases, and 4 bases lay in between. This CDR3 is 10 amino acids long. The germline gives CDR1 SQVTM, CDR2 ANQGSEA. The DNA of the CDR3 is TGCAGCGTTGGAAGCTACGAGCAGTACTTC. This sequence encodes CSVGSYEQYF.

The chain links TRBV20-1 to TRBJ1-1, with D tentatively TRBD1 (6 bases). The germline CDR1 and CDR2 sequences are DFQATT and SNEGSKA (reference sequence). The CDR3 is 17 amino acids. V was clipped by 3 bases and J by 2 bases, with 22 bases between them. The CDR3 DNA reads as TGCAGTGCTAGGGACAGCCTACACCTTCCCTTAAACACTGAAGCTTTCTTT. Encoded protein: CSARDSLHLPLNTEAFF.

This chain uses TRBV5-1 with TRBJ2-6; 7 bases line up with TRBD1. CDR3 length equals 20 residues. CDR1 is SGHRS, CDR2 YFSETQ, per germline. Germline trimming cut 1 base from V and 0 bases from J; bases unmatched to any gene: 13. The CDR3 coding sequence is TGCGCCAGCAGCTTGTGGAGCTCTGAGGACAGGCTCTCTGGGGCCAACGTCCTGACTTTC. It is translated as CASSLWSSEDRLSGANVLTF.

About this clonotype itself: Relative to the germline gene, one junction end is altered; a read error may explain this. This chain links TRBV14 with TRBJ2-4; 10 nucleotides agree with TRBD2. The J call may be faulty, since TRBJ2-7 better matches the DNA end. CDR1 and CDR2 from the germline V gene are SGHDN and FVKESK. This CDR3 comprises 16 residues. The CDR3 bases are TGTGTCAGCAGCGAAATAGCGGGAGGCAGCTCCTACGAGCAGTACTTC. Its protein product is CVSSEIAGGSSYEQYF.

The genes are TRBV14 and TRBJ1-2; D is possibly TRBD1 (6 bases). Trimming removed 0 bases from V and 10 bases from J, with 15 bases in between. This CDR3 spans 14 amino acids. The germline CDR1 and CDR2 sequences are SGHDN and FVKESK. The chain's CDR3 is CASSQDGGGSDYTF. DNA for the CDR3: TGTGCCAGCAGCCAAGACGGCGGGGGCTCCGACTACACCTTC.

This clonotype was found a few times. V and J are TRBV4-1 and TRBJ2-3; D tentatively reads TRBD1 or TRBD2 (6 bases each). The CDR3 has 16 amino acids. The V end lost 1 base, the J end lost 3 bases, and 14 bases lay between the germline ends. Germline CDR1 and CDR2: MGHRA and YSYEKL. The CDR3 loop is CASSQGGTGRTDTQYF. The CDR3 nucleotides read TGCGCCAGCAGCCAAGGAGGAACAGGGAGGACAGATACGCAGTATTTT.

A remark on this clonotype: Relative to the germline gene, one junction end is altered; a read error may explain this. The V and J genes are TRBV5-1 and TRBJ2-4; possibly TRBD1 for D (5 bases). Judging by the DNA end, TRBJ2-7 fits better; the J call may be wrong. This CDR3 is built from 13 residues. CDR1 SGHRS and CDR2 YFSETQ come from the germline V gene. CDR3: CASSLEGSCEQYF. CDR3 coding DNA: TGCGCCAGCAGCTTGGAGGGGTCCTGCGAGCAGTACTTC.

The chain combines TRBV9 with TRBJ2-5, with 11 bases fitting TRBD1. Germline CDR1 and CDR2: SGDLS and YYNGEE. The CDR3 has 15 amino acids. With V trimmed by 5 bases and J by 3 bases, 6 bases remained unmatched. CDR3 loop: CASREGQGAEETQYF. The CDR3 nucleotides read TGTGCCAGCAGAGAAGGACAGGGGGCTGAAGAGACCCAGTACTTC.

V is TRBV7-8 and J is TRBJ1-6, with D possibly TRBD1 on 6 matching bases. The CDR3 is 17 residues long. V was trimmed by 3 bases and J by 0 bases, leaving 12 bases between them. The germline V gene has CDR1 SGHVS and CDR2 FQNEAQ. CDR3: CASSFRGGGSYNSPLHF. The CDR3 DNA is TGTGCCAGCAGCTTCAGGGGAGGTGGCTCCTATAATTCACCCCTCCACTTT.